A single sample is the source of the 22 T cell receptor beta chains below, sequenced in a study of blood T cell repertoires in COVID-19. Data came from immunoSEQ multiplex PCR; TCRdb stores just in-frame clones and leaves some out. The table has about 220,000 clones, 86% seen once; the top ten hold 3% to 4.5%. Sequenced: PBMCs or T cells enriched from blood (not recorded which). The receptors here all came from a woman in her thirties or forties with acute COVID-19.

The rearrangement links TRBV19 to TRBJ2-7; 11 positions match TRBD1. The junction had 1 base not matched to a gene; V was cut back by 4 bases and J by 5 bases. Per the germline V gene, CDR1 is LNHDA and CDR2 is SQIVND (reference sequence). The CDR3 covers 13 residues. The CDR3 bases are TGTGCCAGTAGTAGGGACAGGGGGGACGAGCAGTACTTC. Protein sequence: CASSRDRGDEQYF.

The chain links TRBV5-1 to TRBJ1-2; D perhaps matches TRBD1 (5 bases). V lost 7 bases and J lost 4, with 14 bases in between. The CDR3 consists of 13 residues. CDR1 and CDR2 from the germline V gene are SGHRS and YFSETQ. CDR3 DNA sequence: TGCGCCAGCCAGAGACAGCCTGCCTATGGCTACACCTTC. Protein product: CASQRQPAYGYTF.

CDR3 nucleotides: TGTGCCAGCAGCTTAAGGTCTAGCGGGGGGGGCACAGATACGCAGTATTTT. It codes for CASSLRSSGGGTDTQYF. This chain joins TRBV7-3 and TRBJ2-3; 12 bases match TRBD2. The V gene's germline CDR1 is SGHTA and CDR2 FQGTGA. V was clipped by 1 base and J by 1 base; unmatched bases: 3. The CDR3 spans 17 residues.

CDR3 DNA: TGTGCCAGCAGCCCCCAAACGGGGGAAAAACTGTTTTTT. This codes for CASSPQTGEKLFF. This chain uses TRBV9 with TRBJ1-4; D not resolved. CDR3 length: 13 residues. Trimming pared 4 bases from V and 8 bases from J, leaving 12 bases between. Germline values: CDR1 SGDLS, CDR2 YYNGEE.

The J gene is TRBJ1-1, the V gene TRBV7-8; D is uncertain. The CDR3 totals 13 residues. From germline, CDR1 is SGHVS and CDR2 FQNEAQ. V was cut by 1 base and J by 3 bases, with 6 bases left in between. The CDR3 spells CASSLGQYTEAFF. For the CDR3, the DNA is TGTGCCAGCAGCTTAGGCCAGTACACTGAAGCTTTCTTT.

This clone was found once. The genes are TRBV25-1 and TRBJ1-2, with D tentatively TRBD1 (6 bases). Trimming pared 5 bases from V and 8 bases from J, leaving 12 bases between. The germline V gene encodes CDR1 MGHDK and CDR2 SYGVNS. This CDR3 has 12 amino acids. CDR3 nucleotides: TGTGCCAGCAGTTTGGGGGCCAAGGGCTACACCTTC. It codes for CASSLGAKGYTF.

V usage is TRBV5-3 and J usage is TRBJ2-5, with TRBD1 identical over 10 bases. TRBV5-3 is known as an ORF, though its function is uncertain. J lost 5 bases, V lost 4 bases, and 8 bases had no gene match. The CDR3 length is 15 residues. The DNA of the CDR3 is TGTGCCAGAAGCCCCCCGACAGGGGGCGGCGAGACCCAGTACTTC. It specifies CARSPPTGGGETQYF.

The chain joins TRBV19 to TRBJ1-4; 7 positions agree with TRBD1. With 7 bases clipped from V and 0 bases from J, the junction kept 2 bases outside the gene matches. This CDR3 has 14 residues. Germline-derived CDR1 and CDR2 are LNHDA and SQIVND (reference sequence). CDR3 nucleotides: TGTGCCAGTAACAGGGGAGCAACTAATGAAAAACTGTTTTTT. Residues: CASNRGATNEKLFF. The variable domain in full, completed from reference TRBV19 and TRBJ1-4, reads DGGITQSPKYLFRKEGQNVTLSCEQNLNHDAMYWYRQDPGQGLRLIYYSQIVNDFQKGDIAEGYSVSREKKESFPLTVTSAQKNPTAFYLCASNRGATNEKLFFGSGTQLSVL.

V and J are TRBV5-1 and TRBJ2-1, with 12 bases lining up with TRBD2. V lost 1 base, J lost 4 bases, and 6 bases stayed unmatched. The germline V gene encodes CDR1 SGHRS and CDR2 YFSETQ. The CDR3 consists of 17 residues. The DNA for the CDR3 is TGCGCCAGCAGCTTGACTAGCGGGGGGATAGCATACAATGAGCAGTTCTTC. Translation gives CASSLTSGGIAYNEQFF.

The rearrangement links TRBV3-1 (or the pseudogene TRBV3-2) to TRBJ2-3; 10 bases agree with TRBD2. CDR3 size: 15 residues. The V gene's germline CDR1 is LGHDT and CDR2 YNNKEL (reference sequence). V gave up 4 bases and J gave up 2 bases; unmatched junction bases: 3. CDR3 region: CASSLGLAVTDTQYF. The CDR3 DNA is TGTGCCAGCAGCCTCGGACTAGCGGTCACAGATACGCAGTATTTT.

This clone is a singleton in its sample. The V and J genes are TRBV7-9 and TRBJ1-1; 7 positions agree with TRBD1. V shed 3 bases, J shed 0 bases, and the junction held 1 base outside the gene matches. The CDR3 is 14 amino acids. Germline V gene data show CDR1 as SEHNR and CDR2 as FQNEAQ (reference sequence). Here the CDR3 reads CASSFGTVNTEAFF. CDR3 DNA: TGTGCCAGCAGCTTCGGGACAGTGAACACTGAAGCTTTCTTT. The variable domain in full, with the rest retrieved from reference TRBV7-9 and TRBJ1-1, is DTGVSQNPRHKITKRGQNVTFRCDPISEHNRLYWYRQTLGQGPEFLTYFQNEAQLEKSRLLSDRFSAERPKGSFSTLEIQRTEQGDSAMYLCASSFGTVNTEAFFGQGTRLTVV.

In this sample, this clone turned up once. The J gene is TRBJ1-2, the V gene TRBV3-1 (or the pseudogene TRBV3-2); 8 nucleotides match TRBD1. Germline lookup yields CDR1 LGHDT and CDR2 YNNKEL (reference sequence). The CDR3 totals 18 residues. V was clipped by 1 base and J by 8 bases; unmatched bases: 18. The CDR3 loop is CASSQVLATGASRGGYTF. The CDR3 region has the DNA TGTGCCAGCAGCCAAGTCTTGGCGACAGGGGCTTCAAGGGGCGGCTACACCTTC.

This chain connects TRBV27 to TRBJ1-4, with D possibly TRBD1 on 6 matching bases. Germline assignment: CDR1 MNHEY and CDR2 SMNVEV (reference sequence). Trimming left V 5 bases short and J 7 bases short, with 26 bases between. This CDR3 is 18 amino acids long. The chain's CDR3 is CASSANRPTGIPGEKLFF. As DNA, the CDR3 is TGTGCCAGCAGTGCCAACCGCCCGACAGGAATTCCTGGTGAAAAACTGTTTTTT.

CDR3 DNA sequence: TGTGCCATAAGGACAGGGAACAGCTACACCTTC. Its protein product is CAIRTGNSYTF. The chain is built from TRBV25-1 and TRBJ1-2; 8 bases match TRBD1. The V and J ends lost 10 bases and 9 bases, in that order; junction bases with no gene match: 7. This CDR3 is built from 11 residues. Germline CDR1 and CDR2: MGHDK and SYGVNS.

This chain links TRBV12-5 with TRBJ1-2, with a tentative D call TRBD1 (6 bases). V was cut by 5 bases and J by 4 bases, with 23 bases left in between. Germline CDR1 LGHNT, CDR2 FRNRAP. The CDR3 has 17 amino acids. DNA of the CDR3: TGTGCTAGTGGTGGACGGGACATTAAAATAGCGGGCTATGGCTACACCTTC. Amino acid sequence: CASGGRDIKIAGYGYTF. The full variable domain, its missing parts supplied by reference TRBV12-5 and TRBJ1-2, is DARVTQTPRHKVTEMGQEVTMRCQPILGHNTVFWYRQTMMQGLELLAYFRNRAPLDDSGMPKDRFSAEMPDATLATLKIQPSEPRDSAVYFCASGGRDIKIAGYGYTFGSGTRLTVV.

The rearrangement uses TRBV19 and TRBJ2-7, with D possibly matching TRBD2 (5 bases). CDR1 and CDR2 from the germline V gene are LNHDA and SQIVND (reference sequence). The V and J ends lost 1 base and 1 base respectively, with 8 bases between them. This CDR3 is 14 amino acids long. CDR3 protein: CASSIVSDSYEQYF. Written as DNA, the CDR3 is TGTGCCAGTAGTATAGTTAGCGATTCCTACGAGCAGTACTTC.

The chain is built from TRBV5-1 and TRBJ1-1; 7 bases fit TRBD1. Losses at the gene ends were 2 bases for V and 3 bases for J; bases not matched to a gene: 1. CDR1 and CDR2 (germline): SGHRS, YFSETQ. CDR3 length equals 13 residues. CDR3 sequence: CASSLQGHTEAFF. Written as DNA, the CDR3 is TGCGCCAGCAGCTTACAGGGGCACACTGAAGCTTTCTTT.

The chain combines TRBV7-9 with TRBJ2-5, with D perhaps TRBD1 (6 bases). Germline V gives CDR1 SEHNR, CDR2 FQNEAQ (reference sequence). The CDR3 length is 15 residues. The germline V and J ends were trimmed by 0 bases and 2 bases, with 10 bases remaining between them. The CDR3 DNA reads TGTGCCAGCAGCTTAGCGCAGGGGCATCAAGAGACCCAGTACTTC. Encoded protein: CASSLAQGHQETQYF.

The chain couples TRBV4-3 to TRBJ1-1; D not resolved. V lost 0 bases, J lost 2 bases, and 7 bases lay in between. The CDR3 covers 14 residues. Germline CDR1 is LGHNA and CDR2 is YSLEER. The CDR3 region has the DNA TGCGCCAGCAGCCAAGAGCGGGGAAACACTGAAGCTTTCTTT. Encoded protein: CASSQERGNTEAFF.

This sequence joins TRBV2 and TRBJ1-5; 8 bases agree with TRBD1. This CDR3 has 15 amino acids. Per the germline V gene, CDR1 is SNHLY and CDR2 is FYNNEI. J was trimmed by 4 bases and V by 4 bases; bases with no gene match: 6. CDR3 bases: TGTGCCAGCAGTGTGACAGGGGTTAAAAATCAGCCCCAGCATTTT. Translation: CASSVTGVKNQPQHF. Drawing the rest from reference TRBV2 and TRBJ1-5, the complete variable domain is EPEVTQTPSHQVTQMGQEVILRCVPISNHLYFYWYRQILGQKVEFLVSFYNNEISEKSEIFDDQFSVERPDGSNFTLKIRSTKLEDSAMYFCASSVTGVKNQPQHFGDGTRLSIL.

The gene calls are TRBV9 and TRBJ1-6; 7 bases align to TRBD1. This CDR3 has 13 amino acids. The V and J ends lost 4 bases and 10 bases, in that order; junction bases with no gene match: 5. Germline V CDR1 and CDR2: SGDLS, YYNGEE. The CDR3 loop is CASSTRQGSPLHF. The CDR3, as DNA: TGTGCCAGCAGCACCCGACAGGGATCACCCCTCCACTTT.

The chain uses TRBV13 and TRBJ2-7; TRBD1 might be the D (5 bases). This CDR3 comprises 14 residues. The germline V gene encodes CDR1 PRHDT and CDR2 FYEKMQ (reference sequence). V lost 5 bases and J lost 5, with 16 bases in between. The CDR3 sequence is CASSPGWSAHEQYF. The CDR3 DNA follows: TGTGCCAGCAGCCCAGGGTGGTCGGCCCACGAGCAGTACTTC.